This passage covers 25 T cell receptor beta chains from one sample sequenced in a study of CD8+ T cells in alopecia areata. Treatment defined: oral pan-JAK inhibitor, 5-10 mg twice daily. In each case, RNA was isolated and then reverse transcribed into cDNA as the sequencing template. Produced via immunoSEQ multiplex PCR; TCRdb's table is partial and in-frame only. The table has about 270,000 clones, about 62% seen once; the top ten hold 0.75% to 0.95%. The sequencing here drew on CD4+ T cells sorted from blood, taken around week 54, from a patient treated with tofacitinib. The origin of the receptors is a human donor with alopecia areata.

The rearrangement joins TRBV7-2 to TRBJ2-2, with D possibly matching TRBD2 (5 bases). V was shortened by 5 bases and J by 5 bases, with 12 bases between the two germline ends. Germline CDR1 and CDR2: SGHTA and FQGNSA. The CDR3 runs 14 residues. The CDR3 spells CASSPGSGTGELFF. For the CDR3, the DNA is TGTGCCAGCAGCCCCGGGTCGGGAACCGGGGAGCTGTTTTTT.

The CDR3 DNA reads TGTGCCAGCAGCTTAGCTGGGGCCAACGTCCTGACTTTC. Translation: CASSLAGANVLTF. The genes are TRBV11-2 and TRBJ2-6; D is unclear. The ends were cut back, 1 base at V and 2 bases at J, with 0 bases in the middle. Germline CDR1 is SGHAT and CDR2 is FQNNGV. This CDR3 spans 13 amino acids.

V gene TRBV7-9 combines with J gene TRBJ2-5; no clear D. Trimming took off 1 base at V and 2 bases at J, with 11 bases between the two ends. This CDR3 region has 15 residues. Germline-derived CDR1 and CDR2 are SEHNR and FQNEAQ (reference sequence). CDR3 loop: CASSLGQRPQETQYF. For the CDR3, the DNA is TGTGCCAGCAGCTTAGGCCAGAGGCCGCAAGAGACCCAGTACTTC.

V and J are TRBV6-5 and TRBJ1-2; D remains unclear. The CDR3 is made up of 12 amino acids. V lost 6 bases and J 7 bases, leaving 12 bases between the germline ends. Germline V CDR1 and CDR2: MNHEY, SVGAGI. This CDR3 is CASSPSSGGYTF. CDR3 DNA: TGTGCCAGCAGCCCGAGCTCGGGTGGCTACACCTTC.

The chain combines TRBV7-2 with TRBJ2-4; 11 nucleotides agree with TRBD2. V lost 1 base, J lost 0 bases, and 5 bases stayed unmatched. The CDR3 runs 18 residues. Germline CDR1 SGHTA, CDR2 FQGNSA. The DNA for the CDR3 is TGTGCCAGCAGCTTAGATATAGCGGGGGGGTTAGCCAAAAACATTCAGTACTTC. It codes for CASSLDIAGGLAKNIQYF.

The gene calls are TRBV25-1 and TRBJ1-2, with D perhaps matching TRBD1 (5 bases). With 4 bases removed from V and 5 bases from J, the gap between germline ends came to 8 bases. Per germline, CDR1 MGHDK and CDR2 SYGVNS. The CDR3 covers 12 residues. The CDR3 spells CASSVGPYGYTF. The CDR3 bases are TGTGCCAGCAGTGTGGGACCATATGGCTACACCTTC.

The gene calls are TRBV30 and TRBJ2-1; D perhaps matches TRBD2 (6 bases). Trimming pared 0 bases from V and 6 bases from J, leaving 12 bases between. CDR1 and CDR2 (germline): GTSNPN, SVGIG (reference sequence). This CDR3 spans 14 amino acids. The CDR3 sequence: CAWSVGGGFNEQFF. CDR3 coding DNA: TGTGCCTGGAGTGTAGGCGGAGGGTTCAATGAGCAGTTCTTC.

This clone was seen just once. The germline gene is not matched at one end of the junction; a read error may be the cause. The gene calls are TRBV7-7 and TRBJ2-1; TRBD1 is a possible D gene (5 bases). This CDR3 region has 12 residues. The V gene's germline CDR1 is SSHAT and CDR2 FNYEAQ (reference sequence). CDR3 amino acids: CASSSPQGEQFF. CDR3 sequence (DNA): TGTGCTAGCAGCTCCCCCCAGGGTGAGCAGTTCTTC.

The chain recombines TRBV15 with TRBJ2-4; no clear D. CDR3 length: 14 residues. V lost 0 bases and J 3 bases, leaving 6 bases between the germline ends. Germline values: CDR1 LNHNV, CDR2 YYDKDF (reference sequence). The CDR3 DNA reads TGTGCCACCAGCAGAGAAGGGAACAAAAACATTCAGTACTTC. It specifies CATSREGNKNIQYF.

The V gene is TRBV7-9, the J gene TRBJ1-5, with D possibly matching TRBD1 (6 bases). The CDR3 is 12 residues long. The V gene's germline CDR1 is SEHNR and CDR2 FQNEAQ (reference sequence). Deletions cut 4 bases from V and 10 bases from J, with 11 bases between. The CDR3 protein is CASSSKGEPQHF. In DNA, the CDR3 is TGTGCCAGCAGCTCCAAGGGGGAACCCCAGCATTTT.

In this sample, this clone turned up a few times. The genes are TRBV7-3 and TRBJ1-2, with 7 bases fitting TRBD1. This CDR3 region has 15 residues. Germline values: CDR1 SGHTA, CDR2 FQGTGA. After removal of 5 bases from V and 4 bases from J, the junction contained 10 bases not matched to a gene. The CDR3 loop reads CASSQNRGRFYGYTF. CDR3 bases: TGTGCCAGCAGCCAAAACAGGGGCCGATTCTATGGCTACACCTTC. Filled out from reference TRBV7-3 and TRBJ1-2, the complete variable domain reads GAGVSQTPSNKVTEKGKYVELRCDPISGHTALYWYRQSLGQGPEFLIYFQGTGAADDSGLPNDRFFAVRPEGSVSTLKIQRTERGDSAVYLCASSQNRGRFYGYTFGSGTRLTVV.

V usage is TRBV27 and J usage is TRBJ2-7; D is unclear. CDR1 and CDR2 (germline): MNHEY, SMNVEV (reference sequence). The germline V and J ends were trimmed by 5 bases and 2 bases, with 10 bases remaining between them. The CDR3 extends over 13 amino acids. CDR3 sequence (DNA): TGTGCCAGCAGTCTTGGGCCGGCCTACGAGCAGTACTTC. The encoded protein is CASSLGPAYEQYF.

The rearrangement uses TRBV30 and TRBJ1-6; TRBD1 matches 8 bases. This CDR3 has 14 amino acids. V gave up 0 bases and J gave up 9 bases; unmatched junction bases: 4. CDR1 is GTSNPN, CDR2 SVGIG, per germline (reference sequence). The CDR3 coding sequence is TGTGCCTGGAGTGTACGACAGGGGAGTTCACCCCTCCACTTT. Residues: CAWSVRQGSSPLHF.

Only a few counts were recorded for this clone. The rearrangement joins TRBV18 to TRBJ1-4; D gene unclear. V was cut by 3 bases and J by 5 bases, with 10 bases left in between. The CDR3 is made up of 14 amino acids. In germline, CDR1 is KGHSH, CDR2 LQKENI. CDR3 amino acids: CASSPQQRNEKLFF. As DNA, the CDR3 is TGTGCCAGCTCACCGCAACAAAGAAATGAAAAACTGTTTTTT.

V usage is TRBV6-5 and J usage is TRBJ1-2, with unresolved D. This CDR3 region has 13 residues. Germline-derived CDR1 and CDR2 are MNHEY and SVGAGI. The V and J ends lost 4 bases and 2 bases respectively, with 8 bases between them. The DNA for the CDR3 is TGTGCCAGCAGTTTACGGAGAAACTATGGCTACACCTTC. Translation: CASSLRRNYGYTF.

This clone turned up a few times. Other DNA sequences in the same sample also yield this CDR3. The chain joins TRBV7-9 to TRBJ1-1; no firm D call. The CDR3 is 13 amino acids. Germline V gives CDR1 SEHNR, CDR2 FQNEAQ (reference sequence). V lost 3 bases and J 1 base, leaving 6 bases between the germline ends. The chain's CDR3 is CASSLSANTEAFF. CDR3 coding DNA: TGTGCCAGCAGCTTGTCGGCGAACACTGAAGCTTTCTTT.

The V gene is TRBV29-1, the J gene TRBJ2-4, with D perhaps TRBD2 (5 bases). The ends were cut back, 3 bases at V and 0 bases at J, with 6 bases in the middle. CDR3 length equals 13 residues. In germline, CDR1 is SQVTM, CDR2 ANQGSEA. CDR3 nucleotide sequence: TGCAGCGTTGAGAGGGAAGCCAAAAACATTCAGTACTTC. Protein sequence: CSVEREAKNIQYF.

This clone was counted a single time. The sample has other DNA sequences that encode this CDR3 too. The CDR3 nucleotides read TGCGCCAGCAGCTTGGATGGAAACACCGGGGAGCTGTTTTTT. It specifies CASSLDGNTGELFF. The gene calls are TRBV5-1 and TRBJ2-2; D is uncertain. The CDR3 totals 14 residues. Germline V gives CDR1 SGHRS, CDR2 YFSETQ. V dropped 0 bases and J dropped 2 bases, with 5 bases sitting between them.

This sequence joins TRBV5-4 and TRBJ1-1, with TRBD1 matching 9 bases. The CDR3 consists of 14 residues. V shed 5 bases, J shed 5 bases, and the junction held 7 bases outside the gene matches. Germline assignment: CDR1 SGHNT and CDR2 YYREEE (reference sequence). For the CDR3, the DNA is TGTGCCAGCAGTGAGGACAGGGGTGGTACTGAAGCTTTCTTT. Protein sequence: CASSEDRGGTEAFF.

This rearrangement joins TRBV2 to TRBJ2-7; D unresolved. V was pared by 4 bases and J by 5 bases, with 6 bases between. This CDR3 has 11 amino acids. CDR1 and CDR2 from the germline V gene are SNHLY and FYNNEI. CDR3 loop: CASSGWDEQYF. In nucleotides, the CDR3 is TGTGCCAGCAGTGGTTGGGACGAGCAGTACTTC.

The chain employs TRBV4-3 and TRBJ1-5, with D unclear. In germline, CDR1 is LGHNA, CDR2 YSLEER. V lost 4 bases and J 4 bases, leaving 8 bases between the germline ends. The CDR3 runs 13 residues. CDR3 DNA sequence: TGCGCCAGCAGCCTCGCCCTAAATCAGCCCCAGCATTTT. It is translated as CASSLALNQPQHF.

The chain links TRBV6-5 to TRBJ1-5; 9 bases align to TRBD1. This CDR3 comprises 15 residues. Germline CDR1 and CDR2: MNHEY and SVGAGI. V trimming: 2 bases; J trimming: 6 bases; junction bases outside the gene matches: 5. The CDR3, as DNA: TGTGCCAGCAGTTACGGGACAGGGACGGGTCAGCCCCAGCATTTT. As protein: CASSYGTGTGQPQHF.

CDR3 region: CAWSGGTGAYEQYF. CDR3 nucleotides: TGTGCCTGGAGTGGAGGGACAGGGGCGTACGAGCAGTACTTC. The rearrangement uses TRBV30 and TRBJ2-7; 10 bases align to TRBD1. The CDR3 sequence is 14 residues long. The germline V gene has CDR1 GTSNPN and CDR2 SVGIG (reference sequence). V gave up 1 base and J gave up 4 bases; unmatched junction bases: 4.

This clone was observed a handful of times. This rearrangement joins TRBV4-2 to TRBJ2-1; TRBD2 matches at 7 bases. The ends lost 4 bases at V and 6 bases at J; junction bases unmatched: 3. The V gene's germline CDR1 is LGHNA and CDR2 YNFKEQ. This CDR3 comprises 13 residues. The CDR3 sequence is CASSPGTTNEQFF. In DNA form, the CDR3 reads TGTGCCAGCAGCCCGGGGACTACCAATGAGCAGTTCTTC.

The chain uses TRBV30 and TRBJ1-1, with D unclear. CDR3 length: 12 amino acids. Germline-derived CDR1 and CDR2 are GTSNPN and SVGIG (reference sequence). V lost 5 bases and J 4 bases, leaving 11 bases between the germline ends. The CDR3 spells CAWATGITEAFF. Here the CDR3 DNA reads TGTGCCTGGGCTACCGGTATCACTGAAGCTTTCTTT.